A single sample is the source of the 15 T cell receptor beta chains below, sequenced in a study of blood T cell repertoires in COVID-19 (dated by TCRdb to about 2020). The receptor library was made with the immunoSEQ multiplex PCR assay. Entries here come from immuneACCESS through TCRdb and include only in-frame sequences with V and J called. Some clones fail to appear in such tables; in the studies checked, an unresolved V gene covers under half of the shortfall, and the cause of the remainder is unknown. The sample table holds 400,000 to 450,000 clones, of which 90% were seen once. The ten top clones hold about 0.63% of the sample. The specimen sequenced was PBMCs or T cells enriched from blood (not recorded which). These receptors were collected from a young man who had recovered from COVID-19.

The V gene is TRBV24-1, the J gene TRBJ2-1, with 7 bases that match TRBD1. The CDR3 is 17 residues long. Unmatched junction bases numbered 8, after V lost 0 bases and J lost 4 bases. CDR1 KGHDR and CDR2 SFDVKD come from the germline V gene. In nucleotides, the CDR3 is TGTGCCACCAGTGATTTGGAGTCGGGACAGAATTACAATGAGCAGTTCTTC. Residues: CATSDLESGQNYNEQFF.

This CDR3 reads CASSISQDTSGNTIYF. The DNA for the CDR3 is TGTGCCAGCAGCATATCCCAGGACACCTCTGGAAACACCATATATTTT. The V and J genes are TRBV9 and TRBJ1-3; the D gene is possibly TRBD1 (5 bases). Germline V CDR1 and CDR2: SGDLS, YYNGEE. V lost 4 bases, J lost 0 bases, and 14 bases lay in between. The CDR3 runs 16 residues. The variable domain in full, completed from reference TRBV9 and TRBJ1-3, reads DSGVTQTPKHLITATGQRVTLRCSPRSGDLSVYWYQQSLDQGLQFLIQYYNGEERAKGNILERFSAQQFPDLHSELNLSSLELGDSALYFCASSISQDTSGNTIYFGEGSWLTVV.

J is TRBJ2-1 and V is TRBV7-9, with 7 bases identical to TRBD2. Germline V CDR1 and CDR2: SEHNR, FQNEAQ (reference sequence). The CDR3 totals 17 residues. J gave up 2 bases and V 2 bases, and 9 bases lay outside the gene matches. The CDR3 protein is CASSLLSSGRTYNEQFF. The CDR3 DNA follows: TGTGCCAGCAGCTTACTTTCTAGCGGAAGAACCTACAATGAGCAGTTCTTC.

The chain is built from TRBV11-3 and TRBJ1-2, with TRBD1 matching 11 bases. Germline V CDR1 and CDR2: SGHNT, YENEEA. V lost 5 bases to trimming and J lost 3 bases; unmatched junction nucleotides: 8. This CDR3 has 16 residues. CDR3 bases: TGTGCCAGCAGCCGGGGACAGGGGGACGGGGACTATGGCTACACCTTC. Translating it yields CASSRGQGDGDYGYTF.

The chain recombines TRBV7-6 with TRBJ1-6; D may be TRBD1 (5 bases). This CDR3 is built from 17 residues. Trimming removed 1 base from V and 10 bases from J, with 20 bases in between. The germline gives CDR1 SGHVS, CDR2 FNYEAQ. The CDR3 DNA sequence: TGTGCCAGCAGCTTAGTTCGGGCAGGGAGGGGTCGGTCACCCCTCCACTTT. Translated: CASSLVRAGRGRSPLHF.

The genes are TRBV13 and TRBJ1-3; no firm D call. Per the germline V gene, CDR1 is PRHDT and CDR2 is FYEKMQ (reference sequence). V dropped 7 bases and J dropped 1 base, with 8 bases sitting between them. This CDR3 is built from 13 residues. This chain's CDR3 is CASTDGSGNTIYF. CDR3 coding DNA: TGTGCCAGCACCGACGGGTCTGGAAACACCATATATTTT.

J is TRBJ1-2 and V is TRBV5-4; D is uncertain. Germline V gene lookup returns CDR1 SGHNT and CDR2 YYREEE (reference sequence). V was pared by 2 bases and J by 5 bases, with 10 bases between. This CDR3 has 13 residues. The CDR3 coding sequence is TGTGCCAGCAGCTTATCCGGGGAGTATGGCTACACCTTC. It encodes CASSLSGEYGYTF.

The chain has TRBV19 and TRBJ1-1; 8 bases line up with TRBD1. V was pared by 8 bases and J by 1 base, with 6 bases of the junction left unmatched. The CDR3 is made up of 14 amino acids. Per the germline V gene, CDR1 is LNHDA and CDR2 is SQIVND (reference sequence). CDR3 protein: CASEGTGPNTEAFF. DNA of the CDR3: TGTGCCAGTGAGGGGACAGGCCCGAACACTGAAGCTTTCTTT.

CDR3 sequence reads: CASSSSSGGTGETQYF. The CDR3 DNA sequence: TGTGCCAGCAGCTCGTCTAGCGGGGGGACGGGGGAGACCCAGTACTTC. The V call is TRBV7-2, the J call TRBJ2-5, with 11 bases identical to TRBD2. CDR1 and CDR2 from the germline V gene are SGHTA and FQGNSA. The CDR3 covers 16 residues. Unmatched junction bases numbered 9, after V lost 4 bases and J lost 5 bases.

The CDR3 DNA follows: TGTGCCAGCAGTCCCAGGGTCGTCTCCTACGAGCAGTACTTC. Translation gives CASSPRVVSYEQYF. The chain has TRBV3-1 (or the pseudogene TRBV3-2) and TRBJ2-7; possibly TRBD1 for D (5 bases). Germline V gene sequence: CDR1 LGHDT, CDR2 YNNKEL (reference sequence). Between the trimmed V and J ends, which lost 6 bases and 0 bases, there was a span of 12 bases. The CDR3 has 14 residues.

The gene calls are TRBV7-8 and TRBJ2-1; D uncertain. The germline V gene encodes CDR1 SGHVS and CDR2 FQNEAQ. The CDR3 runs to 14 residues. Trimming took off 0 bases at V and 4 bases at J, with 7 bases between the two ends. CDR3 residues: CASSLALSYNEQFF. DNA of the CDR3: TGTGCCAGCAGCTTAGCGCTAAGTTACAATGAGCAGTTCTTC.

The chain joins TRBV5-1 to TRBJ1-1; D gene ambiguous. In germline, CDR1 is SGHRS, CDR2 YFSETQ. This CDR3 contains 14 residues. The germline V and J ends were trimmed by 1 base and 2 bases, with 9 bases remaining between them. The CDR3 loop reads CASSLREENTEAFF. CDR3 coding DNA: TGCGCCAGCAGCTTGCGGGAAGAAAACACTGAAGCTTTCTTT.

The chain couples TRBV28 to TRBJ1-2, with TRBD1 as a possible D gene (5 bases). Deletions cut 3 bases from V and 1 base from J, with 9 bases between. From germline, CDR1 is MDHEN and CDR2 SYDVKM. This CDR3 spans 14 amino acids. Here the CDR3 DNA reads TGTGCCAGCAGTTTGTTGACAGTTAACTATGGCTACACCTTC. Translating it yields CASSLLTVNYGYTF.

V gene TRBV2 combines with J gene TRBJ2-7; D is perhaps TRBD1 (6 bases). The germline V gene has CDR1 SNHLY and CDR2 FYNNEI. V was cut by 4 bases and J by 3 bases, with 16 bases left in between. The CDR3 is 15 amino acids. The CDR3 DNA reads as TGTGCCAGCAGTGGGCGTCCAGGGGCCCACTACGAGCAGTACTTC. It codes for CASSGRPGAHYEQYF. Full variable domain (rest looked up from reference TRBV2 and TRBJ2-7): EPEVTQTPSHQVTQMGQEVILRCVPISNHLYFYWYRQILGQKVEFLVSFYNNEISEKSEIFDDQFSVERPDGSNFTLKIRSTKLEDSAMYFCASSGRPGAHYEQYFGPGTRLTVT.

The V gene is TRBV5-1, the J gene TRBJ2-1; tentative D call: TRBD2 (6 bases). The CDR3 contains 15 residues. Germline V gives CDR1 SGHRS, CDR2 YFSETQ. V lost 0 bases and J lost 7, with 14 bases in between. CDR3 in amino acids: CASSLGTGETNEQFF. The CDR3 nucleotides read TGCGCCAGCAGCTTGGGAACGGGGGAAACGAATGAGCAGTTCTTC.